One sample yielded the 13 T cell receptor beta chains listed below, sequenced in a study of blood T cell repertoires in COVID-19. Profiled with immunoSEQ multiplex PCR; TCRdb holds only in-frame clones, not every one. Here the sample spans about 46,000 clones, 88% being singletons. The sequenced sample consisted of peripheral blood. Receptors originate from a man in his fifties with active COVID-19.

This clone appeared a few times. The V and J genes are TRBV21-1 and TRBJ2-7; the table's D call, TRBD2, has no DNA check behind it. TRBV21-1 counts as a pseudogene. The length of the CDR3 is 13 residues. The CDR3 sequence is CANFEAGWYEQYF. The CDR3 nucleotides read TGTGCCAACTTTGAGGCGGGTTGGTACGAGCAGTACTTC.

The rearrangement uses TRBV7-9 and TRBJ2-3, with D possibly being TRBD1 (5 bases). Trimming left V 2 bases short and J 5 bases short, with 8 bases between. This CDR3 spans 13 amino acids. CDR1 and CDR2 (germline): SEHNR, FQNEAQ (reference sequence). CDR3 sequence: CASSLYQGDTQYF. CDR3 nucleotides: TGTGCCAGCAGCTTATACCAGGGAGATACGCAGTATTTT.

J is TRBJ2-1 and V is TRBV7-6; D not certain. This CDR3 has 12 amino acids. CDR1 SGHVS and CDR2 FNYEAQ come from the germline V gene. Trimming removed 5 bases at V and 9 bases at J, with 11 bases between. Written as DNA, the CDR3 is TGTGCCAGCAGCCCGAACCGGGTTGAGCAGTTCTTC. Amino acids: CASSPNRVEQFF. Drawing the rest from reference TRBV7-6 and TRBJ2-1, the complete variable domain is GAGVSQSPRYKVTKRGQDVALRCDPISGHVSLYWYRQALGQGPEFLTYFNYEAQQDKSGLPNDRFSAERPEGSISTLTIQRTEQRDSAMYRCASSPNRVEQFFGPGTRLTVL.

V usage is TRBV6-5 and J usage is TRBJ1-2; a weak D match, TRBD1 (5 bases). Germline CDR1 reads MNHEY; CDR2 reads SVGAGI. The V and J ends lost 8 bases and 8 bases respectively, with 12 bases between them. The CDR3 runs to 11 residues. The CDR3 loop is CASGGGGGYTF. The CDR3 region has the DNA TGTGCCAGCGGGGGGGGTGGCGGCTACACCTTC.

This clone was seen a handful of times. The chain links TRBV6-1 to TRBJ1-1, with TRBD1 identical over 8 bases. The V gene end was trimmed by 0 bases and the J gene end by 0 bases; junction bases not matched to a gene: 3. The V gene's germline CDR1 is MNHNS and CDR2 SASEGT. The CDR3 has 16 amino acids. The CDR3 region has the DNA TGTGCCAGCAGTGAAGCGATGGGACAGGTGAACACTGAAGCTTTCTTT. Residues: CASSEAMGQVNTEAFF.

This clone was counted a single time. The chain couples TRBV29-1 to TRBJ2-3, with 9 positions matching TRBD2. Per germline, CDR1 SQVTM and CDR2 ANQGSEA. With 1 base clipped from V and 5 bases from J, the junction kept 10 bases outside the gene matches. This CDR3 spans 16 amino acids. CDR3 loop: CSVEVGLAGEGDTQYF. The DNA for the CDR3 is TGCAGCGTTGAAGTGGGGTTAGCGGGAGAAGGAGATACGCAGTATTTT.

The CDR3: CASSLGGGIAYNEQFF. CDR3 coding DNA: TGTGCTAGTTCCCTTGGGGGGGGGATCGCCTACAATGAGCAGTTCTTC. The chain combines TRBV12-5 with TRBJ2-1, with TRBD2 identical over 7 bases. In germline, CDR1 is LGHNT, CDR2 FRNRAP. The CDR3 is made up of 16 amino acids. V dropped 8 bases and J dropped 2; count of bases not matched to a gene: 12.

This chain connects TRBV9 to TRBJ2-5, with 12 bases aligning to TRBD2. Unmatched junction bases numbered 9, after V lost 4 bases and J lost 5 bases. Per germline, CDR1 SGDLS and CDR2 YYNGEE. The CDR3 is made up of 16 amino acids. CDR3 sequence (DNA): TGTGCCAGCAGCCCCCGGACTAGCGGGGCCCTCGAGACCCAGTACTTC. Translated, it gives CASSPRTSGALETQYF.

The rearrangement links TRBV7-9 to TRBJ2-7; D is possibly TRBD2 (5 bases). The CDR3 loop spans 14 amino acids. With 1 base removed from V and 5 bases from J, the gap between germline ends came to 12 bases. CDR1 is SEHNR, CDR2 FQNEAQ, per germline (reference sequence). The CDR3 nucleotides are TGTGCCAGCAGCTTAGGTCTAGCAATACACGAGCAGTACTTC. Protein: CASSLGLAIHEQYF.

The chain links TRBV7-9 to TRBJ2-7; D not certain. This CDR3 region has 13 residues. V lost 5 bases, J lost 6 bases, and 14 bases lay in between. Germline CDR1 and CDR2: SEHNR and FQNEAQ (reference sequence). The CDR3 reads CASSPRSPGEQYF. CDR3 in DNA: TGTGCCAGCAGCCCCCGTAGTCCGGGCGAGCAGTACTTC.

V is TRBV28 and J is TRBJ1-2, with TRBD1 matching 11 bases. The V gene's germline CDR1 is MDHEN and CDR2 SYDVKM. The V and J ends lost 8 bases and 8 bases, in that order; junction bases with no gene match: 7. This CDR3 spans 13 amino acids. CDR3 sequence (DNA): TGTGCCAGCTCGGACAGGGGGCCAAGGGGCTACACCTTC. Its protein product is CASSDRGPRGYTF.

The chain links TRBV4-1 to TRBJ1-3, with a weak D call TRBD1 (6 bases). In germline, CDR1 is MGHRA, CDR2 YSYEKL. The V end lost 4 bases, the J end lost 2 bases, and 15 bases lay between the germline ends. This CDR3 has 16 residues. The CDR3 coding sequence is TGCGCCAGCAGCCTGCCCTCAGGGGATGCTGGAAACACCATATATTTT. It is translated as CASSLPSGDAGNTIYF.

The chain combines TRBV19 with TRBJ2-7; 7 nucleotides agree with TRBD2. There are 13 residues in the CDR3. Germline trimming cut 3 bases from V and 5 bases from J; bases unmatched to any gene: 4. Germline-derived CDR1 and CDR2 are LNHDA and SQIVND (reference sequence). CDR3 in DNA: TGTGCCAGTAGTATGGCTCTAGCGGACGAGCAGTACTTC. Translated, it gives CASSMALADEQYF. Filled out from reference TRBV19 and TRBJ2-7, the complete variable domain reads DGGITQSPKYLFRKEGQNVTLSCEQNLNHDAMYWYRQDPGQGLRLIYYSQIVNDFQKGDIAEGYSVSREKKESFPLTVTSAQKNPTAFYLCASSMALADEQYFGPGTRLTVT.